The next 18 T cell receptor beta chains were all read from a single sample in a study of CD8 T cells in Susac syndrome. Reverse transcription of 0.5 to 1 ug RNA used random hexamers. MiXCR, applied by TCRdb to the immunoSEQ multiplex PCR reads, yields one record per CDR3 protein. The table includes a few hundred thousand distinct CDR3 sequences, 90% to 95% detected once. Sequenced input: CD4+ T cells from PBMCs. The receptors derive from a human donor with multiple sclerosis.

The chain is built from TRBV7-9 and TRBJ2-3; D gene uncertain. V was cut by 5 bases and J by 3 bases, with 12 bases left in between. The CDR3 spans 14 residues. In germline, CDR1 is SEHNR, CDR2 FQNEAQ (reference sequence). CDR3 sequence (DNA): TGTGCCAGCAGCCCCGCAACTTGGACAGATACGCAGTATTTT. Its protein product is CASSPATWTDTQYF.

The J gene is TRBJ2-2, the V gene TRBV5-6, with 9 bases matching TRBD1. The V and J ends lost 4 bases and 1 base, in that order; junction bases with no gene match: 5. CDR3 size: 16 residues. The germline gives CDR1 SGHDT, CDR2 YYEEEE. The chain's CDR3 is CASSVRDRVNTGELFF. DNA of the CDR3: TGTGCCAGCAGCGTCCGGGACAGGGTGAACACCGGGGAGCTGTTTTTT.

The rearrangement joins TRBV12-3 or TRBV12-4 to TRBJ1-1; D remains ambiguous. The CDR3 is 13 amino acids. V dropped 5 bases and J dropped 9 bases, with 16 bases sitting between them. CDR3 sequence (DNA): TGTGCCAGCAGTCCCTCCGTGGGTGGGCAAGCTTTCTTT. It translates to CASSPSVGGQAFF.

Notes on this clonotype: One end of the junction does not line up with germline, which may come from a read error. The chain uses TRBV19 and TRBJ2-5; D remains ambiguous. This CDR3 comprises 14 residues. Per germline, CDR1 LNHDA and CDR2 SQIVND (reference sequence). The CDR3 DNA sequence: TGTGCCAGTAGTTTCATAGGGTACCAGGAGACCCAGTACTTC. The encoded protein is CASSFIGYQETQYF.

The rearrangement joins TRBV5-1 to TRBJ2-1; the D gene is possibly TRBD2 (5 bases). V was pared by 1 base and J by 2 bases, with 7 bases between. Germline CDR1 is SGHRS and CDR2 is YFSETQ. CDR3 size: 14 residues. CDR3 bases: TGCGCCAGCAGCTTGAACGGGGCCTACAATGAGCAGTTCTTC. Its protein is CASSLNGAYNEQFF. The whole variable domain, remainder taken from reference TRBV5-1 and TRBJ2-1, is KAGVTQTPRYLIKTRGQQVTLSCSPISGHRSVSWYQQTPGQGLQFLFEYFSETQRNKGNFPGRFSGRQFSNSRSEMNVSTLELGDSALYLCASSLNGAYNEQFFGPGTRLTVL.

The chain uses TRBV12-3 or TRBV12-4 and TRBJ2-4; TRBD1 might be the D (5 bases). The CDR3 is 16 residues long. V dropped 10 bases and J dropped 0 bases, with 19 bases sitting between them. The CDR3 bases are TGTGCCATCTCGCCAAACCAGGGATTAGCCAAAAACATTCAGTACTTC. Translated: CAISPNQGLAKNIQYF.

The chain carries TRBV2 and TRBJ1-6; no clear D. The germline V and J ends were trimmed by 7 bases and 9 bases, with 10 bases remaining between them. CDR3 length: 12 amino acids. In germline, CDR1 is SNHLY, CDR2 FYNNEI. The CDR3: CASTIRVSPLHF. The CDR3 DNA reads TGTGCCAGCACTATTCGGGTTTCACCCCTCCACTTT.

The chain employs TRBV4-1 and TRBJ2-7; no firm D call. Per germline, CDR1 MGHRA and CDR2 YSYEKL. The CDR3 loop spans 14 amino acids. V lost 1 base and J lost 1, with 8 bases in between. The CDR3: CASSQVQRSYEQYF. The CDR3 coding sequence is TGCGCCAGCAGCCAAGTACAGAGGTCCTACGAGCAGTACTTC.

The rearrangement uses TRBV2 and TRBJ1-2; D is possibly TRBD1 (5 bases). Germline V gives CDR1 SNHLY, CDR2 FYNNEI. Trimming left V 6 bases short and J 7 bases short, with 21 bases between. The CDR3 totals 15 residues. For the CDR3, the DNA is TGTGCCAGCAGACGCCTACGGGACGCTCAAGCTGGCTACACCTTC. This translates into CASRRLRDAQAGYTF.

The rearrangement uses TRBV28 and TRBJ2-7; no clear D gene. This CDR3 comprises 14 residues. Trimming shortened V by 7 bases and J by 0 bases, and 13 bases separated the two germline ends. CDR1 is MDHEN and CDR2 is SYDVKM in the germline V gene. CDR3 coding DNA: TGTGCCAGCACGTACGGCCGACTCTCCTACGAGCAGTACTTC. Residues: CASTYGRLSYEQYF.

The chain is built from TRBV7-2 and TRBJ1-1; a possible D gene is TRBD1 (6 bases). The V gene lost 3 bases and the J gene lost 7 bases, with 12 bases spanning the gap. CDR1 is SGHTA and CDR2 is FQGNSA in the germline V gene. CDR3 length: 13 amino acids. The CDR3, as DNA: TGTGCCAGCAGCTTCTGGGGGCGGGGTGAAGCTTTCTTT. Translating it yields CASSFWGRGEAFF.

V usage is TRBV7-8 and J usage is TRBJ1-4; no firm D call. The CDR3 loop spans 14 amino acids. CDR1 and CDR2 from the germline V gene are SGHVS and FQNEAQ. V lost 1 base and J 6 bases, leaving 9 bases between the germline ends. The CDR3 reads CASSLEPADEKLFF. Written as DNA, the CDR3 is TGTGCCAGCAGCTTAGAACCTGCGGATGAAAAACTGTTTTTT. Variable domain in full (rest from reference TRBV7-8 and TRBJ1-4): GAGVSQSPRYKVAKRGQDVALRCDPISGHVSLFWYQQALGQGPEFLTYFQNEAQLDKSGLPSDRFFAERPEGSVSTLKIQRTQQEDSAVYLCASSLEPADEKLFFGSGTQLSVL.

The chain recombines TRBV30 with TRBJ2-3; 10 bases agree with TRBD2. Germline V gene lookup returns CDR1 GTSNPN and CDR2 SVGIG (reference sequence). J was trimmed by 6 bases and V by 4 bases; bases with no gene match: 7. The length of the CDR3 is 14 residues. CDR3 nucleotide sequence: TGTGCCTGGACTCGCCTAGCGGGAGTTGATACGCAGTATTTT. It encodes CAWTRLAGVDTQYF.

The chain joins TRBV7-3 to TRBJ1-1; unclear D gene. V was trimmed by 2 bases and J by 1 base, leaving 11 bases between them. From germline, CDR1 is SGHTA and CDR2 FQGTGA. CDR3 length: 15 residues. Here the CDR3 reads CASSLYAGQNTEAFF. CDR3 nucleotide sequence: TGTGCCAGCAGCTTATATGCAGGTCAGAACACTGAAGCTTTCTTT.

V and J are TRBV6-5 and TRBJ2-7; tentatively, D is TRBD1 (5 bases). CDR1 and CDR2 (germline): MNHEY, SVGAGI. With 4 bases removed from V and 2 bases from J, the gap between germline ends came to 9 bases. The CDR3 totals 13 residues. This CDR3 reads CASSSSTAYEQYV. The CDR3 nucleotides are TGTGCCAGCAGTTCCTCGACAGCCTACGAGCAGTACGTC.

V is TRBV5-6 and J is TRBJ1-5, with D possibly matching TRBD1 (5 bases). Looked up from germline, CDR1 is SGHDT and CDR2 is YYEEEE. V was trimmed by 0 bases and J by 3 bases, leaving 10 bases between them. This CDR3 has 15 residues. CDR3 region: CASSLGPGDNQPQHF. CDR3 coding DNA: TGTGCCAGCAGCTTGGGTCCGGGGGACAATCAGCCCCAGCATTTT.

This rearrangement joins TRBV2 to TRBJ1-4; no firm D call. CDR1 is SNHLY and CDR2 is FYNNEI in the germline V gene. Trimming pared 7 bases from V and 4 bases from J, leaving 16 bases between. This CDR3 is built from 15 residues. CDR3 sequence reads: CASILEGGGNEKLFF. The CDR3 coding sequence is TGTGCCAGCATCCTAGAAGGAGGCGGTAATGAAAAACTGTTTTTT.

This chain connects TRBV7-2 to TRBJ2-3; D unresolved. Germline CDR1 reads SGHTA; CDR2 reads FQGNSA. CDR3 size: 15 residues. V gave up 5 bases and J gave up 0 bases, with 12 bases separating them. This CDR3 reads CASSHDSASTDTQYF. The CDR3 DNA is TGTGCCAGCAGCCACGACTCTGCTAGCACAGATACGCAGTATTTT.